The clone carrying this T cell receptor beta chain was counted at least ten times. Its matching antigen is unknown. Trimming cost V 1 base and J 1 base, with 16 bases left between them. The CDR3 is 17 residues long. Germline V lookup: CDR1 SGDLS, CDR2 YYNGEE. Quantitative 5'-RACE with molecular barcodes was used to make the TCR beta libraries. From the 5' RACE reads, TCRdb called clonotypes with MiXCR, one entry per CDR3 protein. The profile shows about 210,000 distinct CDR3 sequences, 6% to 8.5% of them singletons. The data derive from a study of CD8 T cells in ankylosing spondylitis. Study-level results: Made up of 7 to 9 highly homologous variants, a TCR beta motif appeared characteristic of ankylosing spondylitis blood. There was reportedly significant enrichment of clones that were disease-linked in matched ankylosing spondylitis synovial fluid. Relatively rare in peripheral blood, disease-linked clones were also CD8+. Earlier reports found some motif variants in synovial fluid and blood in reactive arthritis.

The J gene is TRBJ2-3, the V gene TRBV9; D may be TRBD1 (5 bases). The sample consisted of blood, either unsorted or a sorted T cell fraction (not recorded which). The origin of this receptor is a male donor with ankylosing spondylitis. The CDR3 sequence is CASSVNRLHSGTDTQYF. Written as DNA, the CDR3 is TGTGCCAGCAGCGTAAACAGGTTACATTCTGGCACAGATACGCAGTATTTT.